The rows below give T cell receptor beta chains drawn from one sample of a study of T cell repertoires in cytomegalovirus infection. Antigens of these TCRs are unknown. Each CDR3 protein gets one entry after TCRdb re-called the reads with MiXCR. Altogether about 770,000 distinct CDR3 sequences are present, roughly 28% being singletons, with the ten largest covering over 10%. The sample was cultured CD8+ T cells from PBMCs, taken from culture after CMV antigen stimulation. These receptors originate from a human donor in good health (CMV status not recorded). Some clones in this sample may be carry-over from other donors' samples. The CDR3 runs from the conserved cysteine through the conserved F or W. A D gene is named only where the DNA matches it firmly. Size tells how often a clone was seen (once, few, many) or the class of an expanded clone, and some rows leave it out.

cdr3_aa cdr3_nt d_call j_call v_call clone_size cdr3_length
CSGWDREDGELFF TGCAGCGGGTGGGACAGGGAAGACGGGGAGCTGTTTTTT TRBD1 TRBJ2-2 TRBV29-1 once 13
CASSQGPDRIYEQYF TGTGCCAGCAGCCAGGGGCCGGACCGGATCTACGAGCAGTACTTC . TRBJ2-7 TRBV7-9 few 15
CASSTGDQTQYF TGTGCCAGCAGCACCGGGGACCAGACCCAGTACTTC . TRBJ2-5 TRBV7-9 many 12
CATLGTLYTDTQYF TGTGCCACCCTCGGGACTTTATACACAGATACGCAGTATTTT . TRBJ2-3 TRBV6-1 . 14
CASKTGGRAEAFF TGTGCCAGCAAAACAGGGGGGCGGGCTGAAGCTTTCTTT TRBD1 TRBJ1-1 TRBV12-3/TRBV12-4 few 13
CASSYLGEAFF TGCGCCAGCAGCTACCTCGGAGAAGCTTTCTTT . TRBJ1-1 TRBV4-1 many 11
CASSPGPANYGYTF TGTGCCAGCAGCCCGGGGCCAGCTAACTATGGCTACACCTTC . TRBJ1-2 TRBV7-2 many 14
CASSPWGRELNQPQHF TGTGCCAGCAGCCCCTGGGGCAGGGAGCTAAATCAGCCCCAGCATTTT . TRBJ1-5 TRBV7-6 few 16
CASSTYSGVQETQYF TGCGCCAGCAGCACTTATAGCGGGGTCCAAGAGACCCAGTACTTC TRBD2 TRBJ2-5 TRBV4-3 few 15
CASSLYGGRDEGYTF TGTGCCAGCAGTCTATACGGGGGGCGGGATGAAGGCTACACCTTC . TRBJ1-2 TRBV27 . 15
CASSLQSGPRQLLDGYTF TGTGCCAGCAGTCTTCAGTCGGGACCCCGCCAGTTATTGGATGGCTACACCTTC . TRBJ1-2 TRBV6-5 few 18
CASSVDPSGGAEETQYF TGTGCCAGCAGCGTAGACCCTAGCGGGGGGGCCGAAGAGACCCAGTACTTC TRBD2 TRBJ2-5 TRBV9 few 17
CASRKVGTNTEAFF TGTGCCAGCAGGAAGGTGGGGACGAACACTGAAGCTTTCTTT . TRBJ1-1 TRBV2 few 14
CASSYSRLGHGYTF TGTGCCAGCAGTTACTCGAGGCTAGGCCATGGCTACACCTTC . TRBJ1-2 TRBV6-2/TRBV6-3 . 14
CASSLVGTSAADTQYF TGTGCCAGCAGCTTAGTTGGGACTAGCGCAGCAGATACGCAGTATTTT TRBD2 TRBJ2-3 TRBV7-6 few 16
CASSHPNDRNEKLFF TGTGCCAGCAGCCATCCGAATGACAGAAATGAAAAACTGTTTTTT . TRBJ1-4 TRBV7-9 . 15
CASSPLEAGPYEQYF TGTGCCAGCAGCCCCCTTGAGGCTGGCCCCTACGAGCAGTACTTC . TRBJ2-7 TRBV7-8 many 15
CASSLGTNSNQPQHF TGTGCCAGCAGCTTAGGAACTAATAGCAATCAGCCCCAGCATTTT . TRBJ1-5 TRBV7-2 many 15
CASSRRADYNEQFF TGTGCCAGCAGCCGCAGGGCGGATTACAATGAGCAGTTCTTC . TRBJ2-1 TRBV4-2 . 14
CASSVIATEAFF TGTGCCAGCAGCGTAATCGCCACTGAAGCTTTCTTT . TRBJ1-1 TRBV9 . 12
CASSLVDSSYNSPLNF TGTGCCAGCAGCTTAGTGGACAGCTCCTATAATTCACCCCTCAACTTT . TRBJ1-6 TRBV7-9 few 16
CASSWEENQPQHF TGTGCCAGCAGCTGGGAAGAAAATCAGCCCCAGCATTTT . TRBJ1-5 TRBV7-9 . 13
CASSPDRGLTDTQYF TGTGCCAGCAGCCCAGACAGGGGGCTCACAGATACGCAGTATTTT TRBD1 TRBJ2-3 TRBV7-2 many 15
CASSPPDEGANTGELFF TGTGCCAGCAGCCCACCAGACGAGGGGGCGAACACCGGGGAGCTGTTTTTT . TRBJ2-2 TRBV4-2 few 17
CASSYDQGVQETQYF TGTGCCAGCAGTTACGACCAGGGGGTCCAAGAGACCCAGTACTTC TRBD1 TRBJ2-5 TRBV6-1 . 15
CASREFWGLNTEAFF TGTGCCAGCAGGGAATTTTGGGGATTGAACACTGAAGCTTTCTTT . TRBJ1-1 TRBV7-9 . 15